This is a list of T cell receptor beta chains from one sample in a study of post-analysis software for immune sequencing data. MiXCR, applied by TCRdb to the PCR reads, yields one record per CDR3 protein. The sample shows 450,000 or so distinct CDR3 sequences, under 55% of them seen only once. The specimen sequenced was blood. The receptors originated from a girl aged 5 to 17 with multiple sclerosis. Both conserved end residues are part of each CDR3. D genes are given only for firm matches. Clone size appears in some rows only: once, few, many, or a class for an expanded clone.

CASSVLAGEGNEQFF | TGTGCCAGCAGTGTGCTAGCGGGAGAAGGGAATGAGCAGTTCTTC | TRBD2 | TRBV6-4 | few | TRBJ2-1
CASSLDLAGFNEQFF | TGTGCCAGCAGCTTAGATCTAGCGGGATTCAATGAGCAGTTCTTC | TRBD2 | TRBV11-2 | NA | TRBJ2-1
CATSREHHANEKLFF | TGTGCCACCAGTAGAGAGCACCACGCTAATGAAAAACTGTTTTTT | NA | TRBV15 | NA | TRBJ1-4
CSAAIGGAGYTF | TGCAGCGCAGCTATAGGGGGAGCTGGCTACACCTTC | NA | TRBV29-1 | NA | TRBJ1-2
CASSLAGGLGNEQFF | TGTGCCAGCAGCTTAGCGGGAGGTCTAGGCAATGAGCAGTTCTTC | NA | TRBV7-6 | NA | TRBJ2-1
CASSEGLEVDEQFF | TGCGCCAGCAGCGAGGGACTAGAGGTCGATGAGCAGTTCTTC | TRBD2 | TRBV5-1 | once | TRBJ2-1
CASSLSSENYGYTF | TGTGCCAGCAGTTTATCGTCAGAAAACTATGGCTACACCTTC | NA | TRBV28 | NA | TRBJ1-2
CASSLWAGENTEAFF | TGTGCCAGCAGTTTGTGGGCGGGAGAGAACACTGAAGCTTTCTTT | NA | TRBV27 | NA | TRBJ1-1
CASSRDPPGNTIYF | TGTGCCAGCAGCCGTGACCCTCCTGGAAACACCATATATTTT | NA | TRBV12-3/TRBV12-4 | NA | TRBJ1-3
CASSWEGGSLVRTDTQYF | TGTGCCAGCAGCTGGGAGGGCGGGAGCTTGGTGAGGACAGATACGCAGTATTTT | TRBD2 | TRBV5-5 | few | TRBJ2-3
CSANPGSSYNEQFF | TGCAGTGCCAACCCGGGGAGCTCCTACAATGAGCAGTTCTTC | NA | TRBV20-1 | NA | TRBJ2-1
CASSYSLGADTEAFF | TGTGCCAGCAGTTACTCGCTGGGGGCAGACACTGAAGCTTTCTTT | NA | TRBV6-6 | NA | TRBJ1-1
CASSPSGPYNEQFF | TGTGCCAGCAGCCCTAGCGGACCTTACAATGAGCAGTTCTTC | TRBD2 | TRBV14 | few | TRBJ2-1
CASSVTSGTYNEQFF | TGTGCCAGCAGCGTGACTAGCGGGACCTACAATGAGCAGTTCTTC | TRBD2 | TRBV5-1 | NA | TRBJ2-1
CASSFGPLGGTDKAQETQYF | TGCGCCAGCAGCTTCGGTCCCCTTGGCGGCACCGACAAGGCTCAAGAGACCCAGTACTTC | NA | TRBV5-1 | NA | TRBJ2-5
CATSRDRPSGRVWDTQYF | TGTGCCACCAGCAGAGATAGGCCTAGCGGGAGGGTTTGGGATACGCAGTATTTT | TRBD2 | TRBV15 | NA | TRBJ2-3
CASSYSQGRYGYTF | TGTGCCAGCAGTTACTCTCAGGGTAGATATGGCTACACCTTC | NA | TRBV6-5 | NA | TRBJ1-2
CASSSLGGEMDTEAFF | TGCGCCAGCAGCTCACTAGGGGGCGAGATGGACACTGAAGCTTTCTTT | TRBD1 | TRBV5-1 | few | TRBJ1-1
CASSYPNRDRGRYEQYF | TGTGCCAGCAGTTACCCAAACCGGGACAGGGGGCGCTACGAGCAGTACTTC | TRBD1 | TRBV6-2/TRBV6-3 | few | TRBJ2-7
CSAARSGGSDPDTQYF | TGCAGTGCAGCCCGATCGGGCGGGAGCGATCCAGATACGCAGTATTTT | TRBD2 | TRBV20-1 | NA | TRBJ2-3
CASSRTGAIYGYTF | TGCGCCAGCAGCCGGACAGGGGCCATCTATGGCTACACCTTC | TRBD1 | TRBV4-1 | few | TRBJ1-2
CASSTTGGQETQYF | TGTGCCAGCAGCACGACAGGGGGCCAAGAGACCCAGTACTTC | TRBD1 | TRBV7-2 | many | TRBJ2-5